This T cell receptor beta chain appears in the sequencing data of a study of blood T cell repertoires in COVID-19. Turning to the study itself: Sources were T cells, B-cell-depleted T cells, or PBMCs; the material itself was cDNA or gDNA.

Methods used by the authors: By means of reference gene primer amplification, nucleated cell counts were estimated. Assay: immunoSEQ multiplex PCR; the TCRdb copy retains only in-frame clones and omits some. D and trimming were read from the DNA, whereas the V and J calls and clone size are those reported in that table. Among about 500,000 clones listed, roughly 89% were seen once. Sequenced material: peripheral blood. This sequence originates from a woman aged 50 to 60 with COVID-19, enrolled during active disease.

The DNA of the CDR3 is TGTGCCTGGAGATGGCTAGAGGATGAGCAGTTCTTC. The encoded protein is CAWRWLEDEQFF. The rearrangement links TRBV30 to TRBJ2-1; D is ambiguous. CDR1 and CDR2 from the germline V gene are GTSNPN and SVGIG (reference sequence). The germline V and J ends were trimmed by 3 bases and 8 bases, with 11 bases remaining between them. CDR3 size: 12 residues.